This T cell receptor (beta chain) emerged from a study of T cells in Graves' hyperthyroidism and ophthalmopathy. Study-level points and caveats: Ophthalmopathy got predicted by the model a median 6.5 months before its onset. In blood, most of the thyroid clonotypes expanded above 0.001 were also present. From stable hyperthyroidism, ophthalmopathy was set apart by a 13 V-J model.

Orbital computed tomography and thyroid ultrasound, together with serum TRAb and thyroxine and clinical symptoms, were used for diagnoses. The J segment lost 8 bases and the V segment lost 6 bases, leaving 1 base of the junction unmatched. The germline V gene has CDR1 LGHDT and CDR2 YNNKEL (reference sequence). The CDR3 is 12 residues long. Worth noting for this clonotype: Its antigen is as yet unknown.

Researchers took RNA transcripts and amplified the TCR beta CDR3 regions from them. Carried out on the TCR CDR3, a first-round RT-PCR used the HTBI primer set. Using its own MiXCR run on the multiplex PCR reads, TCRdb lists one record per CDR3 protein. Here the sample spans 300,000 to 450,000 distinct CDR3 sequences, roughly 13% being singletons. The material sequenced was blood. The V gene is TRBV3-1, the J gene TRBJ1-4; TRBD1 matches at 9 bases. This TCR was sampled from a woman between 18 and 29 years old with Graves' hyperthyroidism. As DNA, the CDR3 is TGTGCCAGCAGGGGGACAGGGGAAAAACTGTTTTTT. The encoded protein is CASRGTGEKLFF.